This T cell receptor (beta chain) was sequenced in a study of regulatory T cells in long-lasting Graves disease. Remarks on this clonotype: As yet, its antigen is unknown. A much larger clonotype is one base distant, so this may be a read error.

Building the TCR beta libraries relied on iRepertoire HTBI primers, and CDR3 regions underwent Arm-PCR. TCRdb re-derived calls from the multiplex PCR reads in MiXCR, one entry per CDR3 protein. Here the sample spans roughly 500,000 distinct CDR3 sequences, approximately 15% being singletons. The study, taken as a whole, reports: Patients with persistent disease shared 2,500 to 3,500 public clonotypes, outpacing the roughly 870 shared by new patients.

This CDR3 comprises 14 residues. Germline loops: CDR1 LGHDT, CDR2 YNNKEL (reference sequence). The junction had 3 bases not matched to a gene; V was cut back by 4 bases and J by 4 bases. Time point meaning: newly diagnosed GD, antithyroid drugs for less than 3 months. The TCR library was prepared using RNA isolated from PBMCs. The data also belong to a second study, concerning T cells in Graves' hyperthyroidism and ophthalmopathy. This second report adds: Appearing also in blood were most of the thyroid clonotypes expanded above 0.001.

This TCR was sampled from a woman aged 45-65 years with Graves disease. The rearrangement links TRBV3-1 to TRBJ2-1, with 8 nucleotides matching TRBD1. The input for sequencing was peripheral blood mononuclear cells (PBMCs), taken at new diagnosis, from a patient treated with antithyroid drugs. This CDR3 is CASSRDRLYNEQFF. The CDR3 coding sequence is TGTGCCAGCAGCCGGGACAGGCTTTACAATGAGCAGTTCTTC.